Listed below are T cell receptor beta chains from one sample, sequenced in a study of blood T cell repertoires in COVID-19. Clones were read by immunoSEQ multiplex PCR, and TCRdb kept only the in-frame ones, dropping some. The sample includes around 240,000 clones, about nine tenths seen only once; the top ten take 0.85% to 0.95%. Sequencing input: PBMCs or T cells enriched from blood (not recorded which). The origin of the receptors is a man aged 45-65 years who had been exposed to COVID-19. Each CDR3 is given with its conserved first and last residue.

CDR3 length,J gene,V gene,CDR3 protein
15,TRBJ2-4,TRBV15,CATSSKILAKNIQYF
12,TRBJ2-3,TRBV7-9,CASSFSTDTQYF
15,TRBJ1-1,TRBV18,CASSPQLGGNTEAFF
13,TRBJ2-1,TRBV29-1,CSVSRDSYNEQFF
17,TRBJ1-6,TRBV27,CASSLTGSHSYNSPLHF
14,TRBJ2-2,TRBV19,CASSWQGHTGELFF
12,TRBJ2-3,TRBV27,CASSSVTDTQYF
15,TRBJ1-1,TRBV11-3,CASSLVQGPNTEAFF
14,TRBJ2-2,TRBV5-1,CASSLLQGAGELFF
11,TRBJ2-7,TRBV10-3,CAIGTSYEQYF
15,TRBJ2-2,TRBV5-1,CASSLPGVGTGELFF
17,TRBJ2-2,TRBV3-1/TRBV3-2,CASSHRPGTEGTGELFF
17,TRBJ2-4,TRBV18,CASSPPAGGPSSNIQYF
15,TRBJ2-2,TRBV3-1/TRBV3-2,CASSQWDREVGELFF
15,TRBJ2-2,TRBV7-8,CASITGTGFSGELFF
17,TRBJ1-2,TRBV9,CASSALPGQQTGYGYTF
15,TRBJ2-1,TRBV19,CASRPSGRASNEQFF
15,TRBJ2-7,TRBV6-5,CASNLLAGNRYEQYF
14,TRBJ2-4,TRBV7-9,CASSLDRAKNIQYF
15,TRBJ2-3,TRBV20-1,CSASGGTGATDTQYF
17,TRBJ1-3,TRBV7-7,CASSPQTGFDSGNTIYF
15,TRBJ1-1,TRBV18,CASSSGQGAHTEAFF
16,TRBJ1-2,TRBV2,CASSEDLGSVWYGYTF
13,TRBJ1-2,TRBV12-3/TRBV12-4,CASSWTGLRGYTF
15,TRBJ2-2,TRBV7-8,CASSLLVGVTGELFF
15,TRBJ2-2,TRBV5-1,CASSLAGFGTGELFF
15,TRBJ1-5,TRBV11-2,CASSLSYGQGQPQHF
14,TRBJ1-2,TRBV27,CASSLGGAGYGYTF
15,TRBJ1-6,TRBV3-1/TRBV3-2,CASSPSTGQGSPLHF
15,TRBJ1-4,TRBV5-1,CASRPTGGLREKLFF
13,TRBJ1-1,TRBV2,CASSDIYNTEAFF
13,TRBJ1-2,TRBV7-8,CASSIRGNYGYTF
17,TRBJ2-2,TRBV4-1,CASSHGLAGVNTGELFF
14,TRBJ1-1,TRBV10-3,CAIKKGGGDTEAFF
15,TRBJ1-1,TRBV27,CASSRQGALGTEAFF
15,TRBJ2-7,TRBV6-6,CASSNPVLSSDEQYF
13,TRBJ1-6,TRBV11-2,CASSDLPSPPLHF
13,TRBJ1-2,TRBV10-2,CASSWDPGDGYTF
12,TRBJ1-1,TRBV6-5,CASSSVTGIAFF
13,TRBJ2-1,TRBV24-1,CATSRSSYNEQFF
13,TRBJ2-7,TRBV30,CAWSQGTPYEQYF
14,TRBJ2-1,TRBV3-1/TRBV3-2,CASSQRTRNNEQFF
17,TRBJ1-1,TRBV5-1,CASSLAFRSSTNTEAFF
15,TRBJ1-5,TRBV28,CASSTGQGNNQPQHF
18,TRBJ1-6,TRBV27,CASSPGTGGDYYNSPLHF